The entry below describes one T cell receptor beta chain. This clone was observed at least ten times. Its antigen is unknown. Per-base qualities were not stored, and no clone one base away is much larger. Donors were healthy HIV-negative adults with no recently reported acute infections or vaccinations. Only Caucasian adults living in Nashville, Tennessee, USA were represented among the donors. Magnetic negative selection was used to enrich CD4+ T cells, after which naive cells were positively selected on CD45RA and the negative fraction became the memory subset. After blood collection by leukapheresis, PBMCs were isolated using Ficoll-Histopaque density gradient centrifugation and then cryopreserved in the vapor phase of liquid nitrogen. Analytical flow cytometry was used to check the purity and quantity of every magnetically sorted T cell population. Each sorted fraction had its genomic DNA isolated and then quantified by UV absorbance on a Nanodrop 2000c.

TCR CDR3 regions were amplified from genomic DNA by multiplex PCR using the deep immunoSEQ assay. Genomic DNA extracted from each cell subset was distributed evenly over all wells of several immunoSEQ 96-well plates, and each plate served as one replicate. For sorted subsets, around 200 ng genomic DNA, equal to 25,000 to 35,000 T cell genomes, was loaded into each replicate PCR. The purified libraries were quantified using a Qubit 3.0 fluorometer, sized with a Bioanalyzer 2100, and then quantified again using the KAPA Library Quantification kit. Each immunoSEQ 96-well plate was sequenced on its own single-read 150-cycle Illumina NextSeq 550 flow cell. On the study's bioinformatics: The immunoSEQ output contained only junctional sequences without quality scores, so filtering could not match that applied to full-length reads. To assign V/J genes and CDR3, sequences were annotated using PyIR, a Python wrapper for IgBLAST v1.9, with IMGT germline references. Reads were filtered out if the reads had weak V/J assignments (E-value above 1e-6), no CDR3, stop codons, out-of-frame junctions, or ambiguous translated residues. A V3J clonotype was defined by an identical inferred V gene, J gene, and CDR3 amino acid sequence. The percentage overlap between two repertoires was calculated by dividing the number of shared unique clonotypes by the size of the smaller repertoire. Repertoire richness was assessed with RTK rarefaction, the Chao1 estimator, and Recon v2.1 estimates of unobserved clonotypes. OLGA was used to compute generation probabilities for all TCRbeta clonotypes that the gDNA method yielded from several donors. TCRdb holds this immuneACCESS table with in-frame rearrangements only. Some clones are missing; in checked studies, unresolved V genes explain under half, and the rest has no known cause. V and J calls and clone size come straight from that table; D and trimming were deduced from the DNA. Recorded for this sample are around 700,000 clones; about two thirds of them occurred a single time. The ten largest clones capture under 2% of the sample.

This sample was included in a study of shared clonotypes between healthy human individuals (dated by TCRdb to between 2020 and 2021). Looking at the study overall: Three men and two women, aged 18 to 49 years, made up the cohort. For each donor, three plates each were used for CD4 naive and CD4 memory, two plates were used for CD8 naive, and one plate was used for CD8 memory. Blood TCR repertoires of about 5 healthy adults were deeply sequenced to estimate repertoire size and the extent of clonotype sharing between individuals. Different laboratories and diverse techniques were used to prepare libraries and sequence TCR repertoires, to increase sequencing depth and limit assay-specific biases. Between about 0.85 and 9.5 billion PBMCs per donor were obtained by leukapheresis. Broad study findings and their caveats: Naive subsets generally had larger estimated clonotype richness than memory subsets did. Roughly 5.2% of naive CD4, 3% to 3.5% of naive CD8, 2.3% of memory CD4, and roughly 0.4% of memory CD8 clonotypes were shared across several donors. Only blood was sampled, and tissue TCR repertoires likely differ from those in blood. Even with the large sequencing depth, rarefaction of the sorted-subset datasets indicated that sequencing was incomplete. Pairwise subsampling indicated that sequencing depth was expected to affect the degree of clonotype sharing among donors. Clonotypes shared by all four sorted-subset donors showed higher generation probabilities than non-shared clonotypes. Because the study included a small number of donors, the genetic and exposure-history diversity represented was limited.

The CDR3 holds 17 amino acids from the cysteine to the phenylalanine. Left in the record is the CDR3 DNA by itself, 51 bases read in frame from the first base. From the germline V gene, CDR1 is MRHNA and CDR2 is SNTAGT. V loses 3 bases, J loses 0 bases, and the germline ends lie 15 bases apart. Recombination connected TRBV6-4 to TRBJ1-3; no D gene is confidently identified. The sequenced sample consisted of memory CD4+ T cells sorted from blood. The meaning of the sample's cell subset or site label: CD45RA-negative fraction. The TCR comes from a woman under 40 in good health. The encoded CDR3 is CASSEAAEGYSGNTIYF. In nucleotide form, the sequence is TGTGCCAGCAGTGAGGCCGCGGAGGGCTACTCTGGAAACACCATATATTTT.